Listed below are T cell receptor beta chains from one sample, sequenced in a study of blood T cell repertoires in COVID-19. The assay was immunoSEQ multiplex PCR, and TCRdb's table has in-frame clones only and misses some. The data show under 200,000 clones, with 87% seen just once and about 22% held by the top ten. Sequencing input: peripheral blood. Receptors originate from a man in his sixties with active or convalescent COVID-19. Each CDR3 is given with its conserved first and last residue. A D gene is named only where the DNA matches it firmly. Not every row has a clone size; where given, it reads once, few, many or a size class.

cdr3_nt cdr3_aa j_call d_call clone_size v_call
TGTGCCAGCAGCTTGTTTAGCGGGGGGGCCACAGATACGCAGTATTTT CASSLFSGGATDTQYF TRBJ2-3 TRBD2 . TRBV5-6
TGTGCCAGTAGTGCTCACCGGGACAGCTACGAGCAGTACTTC CASSAHRDSYEQYF TRBJ2-7 TRBD1 . TRBV19
TGCGCCAGCAGCGCCGGACAGGGCAACTATGGCTACACCTTC CASSAGQGNYGYTF TRBJ1-2 TRBD1 . TRBV5-1
TGTGCCAGCAGCCAACAGGGAAAGACACCCCTCCACTTT CASSQQGKTPLHF TRBJ1-6 . . TRBV7-9
TGTGCCAGCATCCCAGAGGGGACAGCCGTCTACGAGCAGTACTTC CASIPEGTAVYEQYF TRBJ2-7 TRBD1 few TRBV27
TGCAGCGTTGAGGGTCGGGACAGGGGGCTTAGCGGGGAGCTGTTTTTT CSVEGRDRGLSGELFF TRBJ2-2 TRBD1 . TRBV29-1
TGTGCCAGCAGCTTCACATGTCGCAATCAGCCCCAGCATTTT CASSFTCRNQPQHF TRBJ1-5 . once TRBV11-3
TGTGCCAGCAGGGCCGGGACTCTTCAAGAGACCCAGTACTTC CASRAGTLQETQYF TRBJ2-5 . . TRBV6-5
TGTGCCAGCAGTTACTTCCCACAGGGGGCTGTCGAGCAGTACTTC CASSYFPQGAVEQYF TRBJ2-7 TRBD1 . TRBV6-2/TRBV6-3
TGTGCCAGCAGCCCGACAGGGGGCAATGAAAAACTGTTTTTT CASSPTGGNEKLFF TRBJ1-4 TRBD1 . TRBV5-5
TGCGCCAGCAGCCAACTGGGACTAGCTGTGACAGATACGCAGTATTTT CASSQLGLAVTDTQYF TRBJ2-3 TRBD2 . TRBV4-1
TGTGCCAGCAGCTCTCCGGGACAGGAAAACTATGGCTACACCTTC CASSSPGQENYGYTF TRBJ1-2 TRBD1 few TRBV5-4
TGTGCCAGTAGTATATCCGCGACAGGGGGAAAGGCACCCCTCCACTTT CASSISATGGKAPLHF TRBJ1-6 TRBD1 . TRBV19
TGTGCCAGCAGCTTGTGGCCGGAGGGAGATGAAAAACTGTTTTTT CASSLWPEGDEKLFF TRBJ1-4 . . TRBV5-4
TGTGCCAGCAGCTTGACAGGGGATGATGAGCAGTTCTTC CASSLTGDDEQFF TRBJ2-1 TRBD1 . TRBV5-5
TGCGCCAGCACGCGGGCTAGCGGGGAGAGCTCCTACAATGAGCAGTTCTTC CASTRASGESSYNEQFF TRBJ2-1 TRBD2 . TRBV5-1
TGCGCCAGCAGCTCGCTAACCCCCGGGAACACTGAAGCTTTCTTT CASSSLTPGNTEAFF TRBJ1-1 . . TRBV5-1
TGTGCCAGCAGCGTAGTTCCGGAGGGAGTCGTTGGAAACACCATATATTTT CASSVVPEGVVGNTIYF TRBJ1-3 . . TRBV9
TGTGCCAGCAGTGAAGCCAGGACAAATTCACCCCTCCACTTT CASSEARTNSPLHF TRBJ1-6 . . TRBV2
TGTGCCAGCACACTTGAGATGAACACTGAAGCTTTCTTT CASTLEMNTEAFF TRBJ1-1 . . TRBV6-5
TGTGCCAGCAGCCGTCAACCGGGACAGCAAGAGACCCAGTACTTC CASSRQPGQQETQYF TRBJ2-5 TRBD1 . TRBV11-2
TGCGCCAGAGCGGGGGGAAAGGTCGAGCAGTACTTC CARAGGKVEQYF TRBJ2-7 TRBD2 . TRBV10-2
TGTGCCAGCAGTTACTCGACCCCAGGGGGCGGGTACGAGCAGTACTTC CASSYSTPGGGYEQYF TRBJ2-7 TRBD1 once TRBV6-6
TGTGCCAGCAGCTTCAGGGTTGGCGAGCAGTACTTC CASSFRVGEQYF TRBJ2-7 . once TRBV11-2
TGTGCCAGCAGCCAAGATTCCCGGAATTCACCCCTCCACTTT CASSQDSRNSPLHF TRBJ1-6 . . TRBV3-1/TRBV3-2
TGCGCCAGCAGCTTGGCGGGGGGCGACTATGGCTACACCTTC CASSLAGGDYGYTF TRBJ1-2 . . TRBV5-1
TGTGCCAGCAGTGGTGACAAGAACACTGAAGCTTTCTTT CASSGDKNTEAFF TRBJ1-1 . . TRBV2
TGTGCCAGCAGCTTAGAGCTTTCGCTTTCCACCGGGGAGCTGTTTTTT CASSLELSLSTGELFF TRBJ2-2 . . TRBV7-6
TGTGCCAGCACGACAGGGTATTTCCGTGACACTGAAGCTTTCTTT CASTTGYFRDTEAFF TRBJ1-1 TRBD1 . TRBV6-5
TGTGCCAGCAGCCAAATCGACAGGCAAGAGACCCAGTACTTC CASSQIDRQETQYF TRBJ2-5 . . TRBV14
TGCAGTGCTAGTAGCGACAGGGGGCCCGGTGAGCAGTTCTTC CSASSDRGPGEQFF TRBJ2-1 TRBD1 . TRBV20-1
TGCAGCGTTGGGGGACAGGGGAACACTGAAGCTTTCTTT CSVGGQGNTEAFF TRBJ1-1 TRBD1 once TRBV29-1
TGTGCCAGCAGCGCAATTTCAGGCAGGGTGGAGGGCTACACCTTC CASSAISGRVEGYTF TRBJ1-2 . few TRBV11-2
TGTGCCAGCAGTTACGGACAGGGAATAAGCTATGGCTACACCTTC CASSYGQGISYGYTF TRBJ1-2 TRBD1 . TRBV6-6
TGCGCCAGCAGCTTGGGTAACAGGGGAGACGAGCAGTACTTC CASSLGNRGDEQYF TRBJ2-7 TRBD1 . TRBV5-1
TGCGCCAGCAGCTTGGAATCTTGGGACATGGGTTCACCCCTCCACTTT CASSLESWDMGSPLHF TRBJ1-6 . once TRBV5-1
TGTGCCAGCAGTGGAAGTGGGGCTGCTGGAAACACCATATATTTT CASSGSGAAGNTIYF TRBJ1-3 . . TRBV2
TGTGCCAGCAGCAGGGGAGGGCAGACCTACGAGCAGTACTTC CASSRGGQTYEQYF TRBJ2-7 TRBD2 . TRBV9
TGTGCCAGCAGCGGAGACAGGGCCGAGGCAAGAGGCTACACCTTC CASSGDRAEARGYTF TRBJ1-2 TRBD1 . TRBV7-9
TGCGCCAGCAGCCTCAGGACTGGTAGCGAGCAGTACTTC CASSLRTGSEQYF TRBJ2-7 . . TRBV5-1
TGTGCCAGTAGTATAGGCGGGGGGTCCAATCAGCCCCAGCATTTT CASSIGGGSNQPQHF TRBJ1-5 . . TRBV19
TGTGCCATCAGCCCACAGGGGGCAACTAATGAAAAACTGTTTTTT CAISPQGATNEKLFF TRBJ1-4 TRBD1 . TRBV10-3
TGCGCCAGCAGCTTGGGACAGGTCAACAATGAGCAGTTCTTC CASSLGQVNNEQFF TRBJ2-1 . . TRBV5-1
TGTGCCAGCAGACTTCGGGACAGATTGAACACTGAAGCTTTCTTT CASRLRDRLNTEAFF TRBJ1-1 TRBD1 . TRBV6-5
TGTGCCAGCAGCTTGGATGTAGAGCGGTTGAACACTGAAGCTTTCTTT CASSLDVERLNTEAFF TRBJ1-1 . few TRBV5-5
TGTGCCAGCAGTGGAAACAGGGCCGGTCAGCCCCAGCATTTT CASSGNRAGQPQHF TRBJ1-5 . . TRBV27
TGCGCCAGCAGCTTGGTGGCCGGGACAGGGAGCGGCTACACCTTC CASSLVAGTGSGYTF TRBJ1-2 TRBD1 . TRBV5-1
TGTGCCAGCGGAGACAGGGTCTATAGCAATCAGCCCCAGCATTTT CASGDRVYSNQPQHF TRBJ1-5 TRBD1 . TRBV2
TGTGCCAGCAGTCGGACAGGGGACTATGGCTACACCTTC CASSRTGDYGYTF TRBJ1-2 TRBD1 . TRBV13
TGTGCCAGCAGCCGCCTAATTCGGGGGGACCAGCCCCAGCATTTT CASSRLIRGDQPQHF TRBJ1-5 . . TRBV14
TGTGCCAGCAGCTTAGAGGGGACAGGAGGGACTGAAGCTTTCTTT CASSLEGTGGTEAFF TRBJ1-1 TRBD1 . TRBV11-2
TGTGCCAGCAGCCTCGACAGTAATCAGCCCCAGCATTTT CASSLDSNQPQHF TRBJ1-5 . once TRBV2
TGTGCCAGTAGTATAGCCAGGGGGGAGACCCAGTACTTC CASSIARGETQYF TRBJ2-5 TRBD1 . TRBV19
TGTGCCAGCAGCTTAGGACAGGCGAACACTGAAGCTTTCTTT CASSLGQANTEAFF TRBJ1-1 TRBD1 . TRBV5-4